This TCR beta chain was sequenced during a study of T cells in Graves' hyperthyroidism and ophthalmopathy (dated by TCRdb to between 2018 and 2020). General notes on the study: To identify distinguishing TCR V-J signatures, a discovery cohort of 90 to 100 patients was used, comprising roughly 45 with Graves' ophthalmopathy and approximately 57 with stable Graves' hyperthyroidism. TCR Vbeta CDR3 sequencing of 120 to 150 peripheral blood samples (43 ophthalmopathy, about 75 hyperthyroidism and some 17 progressor patients) is reported in the paper. The 100 or so discovery patients were divided at random into training and test sets in a 7:3 ratio. Whether ophthalmopathy could be predicted prospectively was tested in an independent validation cohort made up of 18 hyperthyroidism patients plus 17 patients who later progressed to ophthalmopathy. In addition, the study compared T-cell repertoires in thyroid tissue and in blood from roughly 6 Graves' hyperthyroidism patients. After blood sampling, hyperthyroidism patients were treated with methimazole at a starting dose of 30 mg daily, and ophthalmopathy patients were treated with high-dose intravenous methylprednisolone.

Any patient with an uncontrolled infection, another autoimmune disease, pregnancy or lactation was excluded. Diagnoses relied on clinical symptoms, serum thyroxine and TRAb, thyroid ultrasound and orbital computed tomography. Total RNA was extracted with Trizol reagent, and quality was checked on an Agilent 2100 Bioanalyzer. Of note for this clonotype: The clone's antigen remains unknown. Per-base quality was not reported, and no clone a single base away is much larger than it.

Amplification of TCR beta CDR3 regions was carried out from RNA transcripts. For the first round of RT-PCR on the TCR CDR3, the HTBI primer set was used together with the Qiagen OneStep RT-PCR kit. Libraries were constructed in a second round of multiplex PCR, after which size selection and purification were performed. Libraries were sequenced paired-end with 100 bp reads on an Illumina HiSeq2000. In the source study's methods: SOAPnuke was used to process the raw data, removing reads that contained adapters or uncalled bases, had a mean Phred below 15, or lacked an exact match to the constant primer or identifier. High-quality paired reads were merged with COPE v1.2.5, and unique nucleotide sequences were defined as clonotypes. Clonotypes were aligned to IMGT TRBV, TRBD and TRBJ reference segments using MiTCR v1.1. The analysis was restricted to V-J combinations with a frequency above 0.0001, which together covered approximately 99% of the repertoires. The TCS score was defined as F50 (clonal expansion) divided by E x V (chaos), with BLOSUM62-based TCRdist calculated between CDR3 peptides within each V-J. Welch's t-statistics and random forest reduced some 510 V-J features to roughly 13, which were used in a naive Bayes classifier (R e1071). Thyroid-blood repertoire similarity was quantified with the Morisita-Horn index. TCRdb reprocessed the public reads (quality trimming at Q25 with fastp, clone calling with MiXCR) and kept in-frame beta chains. CDR3 protein duplicates are merged, each entry listing the most common genes and DNA. In this record, the V and J calls reflect TCRdb's handling and not the investigators' own analysis. The sample records approximately 640,000 distinct CDR3 sequences, 45% of which are singletons. The ten largest account for roughly 7.2% of the sample.

On the study overall, not on this receptor specifically: Ophthalmopathy was separated from stable hyperthyroidism by a 13 V-J signature model, with roughly 88% sensitivity and 81% to 83% specificity obtained in cross-validation and 80%/75% obtained in testing. Most expanded thyroid clonotypes (frequency above 0.001) were also detected in blood, suggesting blood repertoires may reflect thyroid immune responses. Sample size was not statistically predetermined, and blinding of investigators to group allocation was not performed. During validation, the model predicted progression to ophthalmopathy a median of about 6.5 months ahead of onset, with 60% to 71% sensitivity and around 72% specificity.

Sequencing was performed on peripheral blood or thyroid tissue (not recorded which). This TCR was recovered from an adult man with Graves' disease, either hyperthyroidism or ophthalmopathy (not recorded which).

CDR3 protein: CASSRAGTLHQPQHF. The nucleotides are TGTGCCAGCAGCCGAGCCGGGACATTGCACCAGCCCCAGCATTTT. The chain was built from TRBV7-8 and TRBJ1-5, with a weak D call of TRBD1 (6 bases match). CDR1 SGHVS and CDR2 FQNEAQ are derived from the germline V gene. Including cysteine and phenylalanine, the CDR3 has 15 amino acids. Only CDR3 DNA is held: 45 bases, read in frame from base 1. Trimming costs V 5 bases and J 7 bases, and their ends lie 18 bases apart.